This TCR beta chain stems from a study of T cells in Graves' hyperthyroidism and ophthalmopathy. Fresh peripheral blood, roughly 10 ml, was the source of the PBMCs. The table lists this clonotype with many counts. CDR1 is SGHNT, CDR2 YENEEA, per germline. The CDR3 loop spans 15 amino acids. Trimming shortened V by 5 bases and J by 4 bases, and 17 bases separated the two germline ends. Using RNA transcripts as the source, TCR beta CDR3 regions were amplified. The TCR CDR3 first-round RT-PCR relied on the HTBI primer set. TCRdb re-derived calls from the multiplex PCR reads in MiXCR, one entry per CDR3 protein. Seen here are under 450,000 distinct CDR3 sequences, about a sixth observed once, and the top ten hold 13% to 15%.

Sequencing was performed on blood. The source of this sequence is a woman aged 18-29 years with Graves' hyperthyroidism. The chain employs TRBV11-3 and TRBJ1-1; D remains unclear. CDR3 sequence reads: CASSPPDVAATEAFF. As DNA, the CDR3 is TGTGCCAGCAGCCCACCGGACGTTGCTGCCACTGAAGCTTTCTTT.